This T cell receptor (beta chain) was obtained from a study of blood T cell repertoires in COVID-19. Overall study context: COVID-19 samples collected from the United States, Italy and Spain covered acute and convalescent phases. T cells, B-cell-depleted T cells, or PBMCs supplied cDNA or gDNA.

Germline V CDR1 and CDR2: KGHSH, LQKENI. CDR3 size: 14 residues. V was pared by 2 bases and J by 6 bases, with 2 bases of the junction left unmatched. Original analysis: Estimation of nucleated cell counts relied on the amplification of reference gene primers. Method: immunoSEQ multiplex PCR; TCRdb's copy keeps in-frame clones and lacks some. That table is the source of V, J and clone size, and D and trimming were worked out from the DNA. The data contain fewer than 150,000 clones, 87% of them singletons. The specimen sequenced was peripheral blood. The sequence derives from a woman aged 55-70 years with acute or convalescent COVID-19. The chain couples TRBV18 to TRBJ1-5; 9 bases line up with TRBD1. The CDR3 bases are TGTGCCAGCTCACCAGCGGGACAGGGTCAGCCCCAGCATTTT. Amino acids: CASSPAGQGQPQHF.